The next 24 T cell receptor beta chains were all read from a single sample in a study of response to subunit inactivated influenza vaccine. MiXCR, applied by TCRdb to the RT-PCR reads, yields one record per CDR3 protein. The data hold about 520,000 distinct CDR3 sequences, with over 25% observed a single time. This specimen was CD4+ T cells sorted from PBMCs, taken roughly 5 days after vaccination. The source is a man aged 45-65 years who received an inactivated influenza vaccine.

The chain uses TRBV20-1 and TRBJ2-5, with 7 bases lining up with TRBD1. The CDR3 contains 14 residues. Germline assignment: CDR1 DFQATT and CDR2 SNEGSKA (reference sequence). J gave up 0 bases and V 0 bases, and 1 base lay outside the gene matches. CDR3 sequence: CSARETGNQETQYF. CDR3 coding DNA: TGCAGTGCTAGAGAGACAGGGAACCAAGAGACCCAGTACTTC.

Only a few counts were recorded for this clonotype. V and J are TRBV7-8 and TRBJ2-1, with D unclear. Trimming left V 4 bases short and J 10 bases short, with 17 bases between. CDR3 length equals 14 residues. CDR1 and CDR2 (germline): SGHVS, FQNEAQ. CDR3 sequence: CASSSPRMVREQFF. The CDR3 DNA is TGTGCCAGCAGCTCTCCCCGGATGGTTCGGGAGCAGTTCTTC.

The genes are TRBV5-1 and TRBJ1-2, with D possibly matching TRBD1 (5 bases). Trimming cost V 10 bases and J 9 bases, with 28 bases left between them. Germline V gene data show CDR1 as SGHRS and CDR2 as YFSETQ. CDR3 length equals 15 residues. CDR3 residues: CARLWGSEILPSYTF. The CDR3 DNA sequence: TGCGCCCGCCTTTGGGGCTCCGAGATCCTTCCGAGCTACACCTTC. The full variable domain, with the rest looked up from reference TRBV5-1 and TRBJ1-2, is KAGVTQTPRYLIKTRGQQVTLSCSPISGHRSVSWYQQTPGQGLQFLFEYFSETQRNKGNFPGRFSGRQFSNSRSEMNVSTLELGDSALYLCARLWGSEILPSYTFGSGTRLTVV.

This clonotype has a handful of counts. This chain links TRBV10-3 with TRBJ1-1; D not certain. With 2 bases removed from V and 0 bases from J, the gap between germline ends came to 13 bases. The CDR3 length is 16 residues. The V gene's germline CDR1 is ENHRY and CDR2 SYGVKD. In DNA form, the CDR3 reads TGTGCCATCAGTGAGGGAGTTGGGGTGTTGAACACTGAAGCTTTCTTT. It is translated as CAISEGVGVLNTEAFF.

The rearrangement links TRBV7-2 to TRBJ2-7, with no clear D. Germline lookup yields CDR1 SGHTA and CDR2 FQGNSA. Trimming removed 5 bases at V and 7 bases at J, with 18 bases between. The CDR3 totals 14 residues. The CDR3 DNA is TGTGCCAGCAGCCCCCAACCCGGGTCTCGTGAGCAGTACTTC. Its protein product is CASSPQPGSREQYF.

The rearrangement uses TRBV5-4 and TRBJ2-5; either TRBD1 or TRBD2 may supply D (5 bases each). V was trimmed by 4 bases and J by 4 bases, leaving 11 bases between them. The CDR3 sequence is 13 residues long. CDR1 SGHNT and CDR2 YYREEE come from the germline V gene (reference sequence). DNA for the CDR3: TGTGCCAGCAGCCGGGGACCGTTAGAGACCCAGTACTTC. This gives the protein CASSRGPLETQYF. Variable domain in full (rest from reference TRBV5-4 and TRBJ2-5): ETGVTQSPTHLIKTRGQQVTLRCSSQSGHNTVSWYQQALGQGPQFIFQYYREEENGRGNFPPRFSGLQFPNYSSELNVNALELDDSALYLCASSRGPLETQYFGPGTRLLVL.

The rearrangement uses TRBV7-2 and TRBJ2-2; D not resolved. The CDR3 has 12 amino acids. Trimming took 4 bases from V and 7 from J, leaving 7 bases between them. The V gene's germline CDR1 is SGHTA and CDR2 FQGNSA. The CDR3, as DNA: TGTGCCAGCAGCTGGGTGGGCGGGGAGCTGTTTTTT. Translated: CASSWVGGELFF.

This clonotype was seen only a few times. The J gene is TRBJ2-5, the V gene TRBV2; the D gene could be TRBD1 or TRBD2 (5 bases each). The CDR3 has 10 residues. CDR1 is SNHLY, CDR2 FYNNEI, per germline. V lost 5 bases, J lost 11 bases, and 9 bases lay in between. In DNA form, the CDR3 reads TGTGCCAGCAGTAGGGGACGACAGTACTTC. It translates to CASSRGRQYF.

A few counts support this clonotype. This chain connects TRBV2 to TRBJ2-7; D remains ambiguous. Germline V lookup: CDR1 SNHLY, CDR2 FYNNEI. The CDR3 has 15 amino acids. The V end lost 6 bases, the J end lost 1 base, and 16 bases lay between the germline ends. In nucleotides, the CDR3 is TGTGCCAGCAGGAGGCAGGCGTTACTTTCCTACGAGCAGTACTTC. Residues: CASRRQALLSYEQYF.

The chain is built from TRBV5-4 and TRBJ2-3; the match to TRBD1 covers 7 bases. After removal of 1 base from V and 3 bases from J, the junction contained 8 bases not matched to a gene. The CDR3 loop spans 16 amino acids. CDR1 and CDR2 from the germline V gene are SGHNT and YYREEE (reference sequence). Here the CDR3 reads CASSLSPGQLTDTQYF. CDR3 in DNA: TGTGCCAGCAGCTTGTCGCCGGGACAGCTAACAGATACGCAGTATTTT. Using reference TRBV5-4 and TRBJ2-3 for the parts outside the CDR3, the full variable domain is ETGVTQSPTHLIKTRGQQVTLRCSSQSGHNTVSWYQQALGQGPQFIFQYYREEENGRGNFPPRFSGLQFPNYSSELNVNALELDDSALYLCASSLSPGQLTDTQYFGPGTRLTVL.

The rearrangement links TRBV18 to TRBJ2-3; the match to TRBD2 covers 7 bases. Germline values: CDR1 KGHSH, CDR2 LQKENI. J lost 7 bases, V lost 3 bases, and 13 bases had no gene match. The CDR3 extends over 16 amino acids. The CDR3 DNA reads TGTGCCAGCTCACCGGCGGCGGGAGATCGGGGGAATACGCAGTATTTT. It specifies CASSPAAGDRGNTQYF.

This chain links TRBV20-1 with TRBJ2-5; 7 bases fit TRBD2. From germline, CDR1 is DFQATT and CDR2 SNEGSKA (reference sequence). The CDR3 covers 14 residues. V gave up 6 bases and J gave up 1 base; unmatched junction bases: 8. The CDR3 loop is CSARVASGQETQYF. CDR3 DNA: TGCAGTGCCCGGGTGGCTAGCGGCCAAGAGACCCAGTACTTC.

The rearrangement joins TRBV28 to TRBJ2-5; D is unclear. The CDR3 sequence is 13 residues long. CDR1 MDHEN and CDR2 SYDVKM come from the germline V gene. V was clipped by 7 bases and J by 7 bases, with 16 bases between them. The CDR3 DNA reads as TGTGCCAGCAACCTCCCGATCAAGGCGACCCAGTACTTC. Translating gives CASNLPIKATQYF.

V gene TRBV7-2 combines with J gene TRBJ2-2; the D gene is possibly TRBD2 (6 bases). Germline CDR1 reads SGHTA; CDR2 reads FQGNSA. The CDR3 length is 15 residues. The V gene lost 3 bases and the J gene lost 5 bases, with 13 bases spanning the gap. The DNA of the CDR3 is TGTGCCAGCAGCTTGACGGGAGTGTGGACCGGGGAGCTGTTTTTT. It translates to CASSLTGVWTGELFF. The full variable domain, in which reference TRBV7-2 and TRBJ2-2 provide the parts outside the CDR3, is GAGVSQSPSNKVTEKGKDVELRCDPISGHTALYWYRQSLGQGLEFLIYFQGNSAPDKSGLPSDRFSAERTGGSVSTLTIQRTQQEDSAVYLCASSLTGVWTGELFFGEGSRLTVL.

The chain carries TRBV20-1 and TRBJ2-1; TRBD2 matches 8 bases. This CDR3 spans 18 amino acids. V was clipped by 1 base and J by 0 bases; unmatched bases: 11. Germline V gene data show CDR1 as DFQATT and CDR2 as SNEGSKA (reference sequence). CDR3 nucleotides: TGCAGTGCTAGAGTAGAAGGGCTAGCGGGCAGCTCCTACAATGAGCAGTTCTTC. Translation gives CSARVEGLAGSSYNEQFF.

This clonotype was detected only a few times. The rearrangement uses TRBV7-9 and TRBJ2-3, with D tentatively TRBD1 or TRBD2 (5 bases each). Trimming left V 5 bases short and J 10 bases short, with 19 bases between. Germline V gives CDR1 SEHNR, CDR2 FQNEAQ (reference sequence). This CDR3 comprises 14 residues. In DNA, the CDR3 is TGTGCCAGCAGCCCTACGTTTGAGGGGCTGGCGCAGTATTTT. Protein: CASSPTFEGLAQYF. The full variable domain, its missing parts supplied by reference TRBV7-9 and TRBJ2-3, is DTGVSQNPRHKITKRGQNVTFRCDPISEHNRLYWYRQTLGQGPEFLTYFQNEAQLEKSRLLSDRFSAERPKGSFSTLEIQRTEQGDSAMYLCASSPTFEGLAQYFGPGTRLTVL.

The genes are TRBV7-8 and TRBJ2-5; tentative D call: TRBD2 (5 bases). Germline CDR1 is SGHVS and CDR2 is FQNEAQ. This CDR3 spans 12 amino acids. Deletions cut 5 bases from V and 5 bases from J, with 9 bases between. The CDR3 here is CASSRSGETQYF. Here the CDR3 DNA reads TGTGCCAGCAGCCGAAGCGGCGAGACCCAGTACTTC. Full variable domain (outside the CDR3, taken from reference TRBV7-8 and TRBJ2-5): GAGVSQSPRYKVAKRGQDVALRCDPISGHVSLFWYQQALGQGPEFLTYFQNEAQLDKSGLPSDRFFAERPEGSVSTLKIQRTQQEDSAVYLCASSRSGETQYFGPGTRLLVL.

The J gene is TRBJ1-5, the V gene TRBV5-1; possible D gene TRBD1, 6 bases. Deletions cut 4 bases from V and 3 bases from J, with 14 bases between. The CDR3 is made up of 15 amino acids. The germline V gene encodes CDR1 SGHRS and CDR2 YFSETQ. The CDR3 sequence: CASSQTGGVNQPQHF. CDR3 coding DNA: TGCGCCAGCAGCCAGACAGGTGGAGTCAATCAGCCCCAGCATTTT.

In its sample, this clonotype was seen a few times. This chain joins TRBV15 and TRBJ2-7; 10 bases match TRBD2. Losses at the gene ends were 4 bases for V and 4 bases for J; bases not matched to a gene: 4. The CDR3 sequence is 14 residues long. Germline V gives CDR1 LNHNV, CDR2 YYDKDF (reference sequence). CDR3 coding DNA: TGTGCCACCAGCATAGATAGCGGGAGGTACGAGCAGTACTTC. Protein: CATSIDSGRYEQYF.

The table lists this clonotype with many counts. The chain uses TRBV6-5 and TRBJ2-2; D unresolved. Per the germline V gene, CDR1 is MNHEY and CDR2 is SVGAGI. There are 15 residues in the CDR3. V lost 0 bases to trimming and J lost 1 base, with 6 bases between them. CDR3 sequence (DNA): TGTGCCAGCAGTTACTCTGGCAGGAACACCGGGGAGCTGTTTTTT. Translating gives CASSYSGRNTGELFF.

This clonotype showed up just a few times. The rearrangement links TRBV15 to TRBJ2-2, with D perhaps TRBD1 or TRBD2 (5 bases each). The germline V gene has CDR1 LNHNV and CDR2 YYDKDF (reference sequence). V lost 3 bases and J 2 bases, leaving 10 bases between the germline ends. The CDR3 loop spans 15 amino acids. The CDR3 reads CATSRSGANTGELFF. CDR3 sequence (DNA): TGTGCCACCAGCAGGTCCGGGGCTAACACCGGGGAGCTGTTTTTT.

The CDR3 loop reads CAIGAGFYNEQFF. CDR3 coding DNA: TGTGCCATCGGGGCAGGATTCTACAATGAGCAGTTCTTC. The chain employs TRBV10-3 and TRBJ2-1; the D gene is possibly TRBD1 (5 bases). Germline V gives CDR1 ENHRY, CDR2 SYGVKD. The CDR3 totals 13 residues. Trimming removed 8 bases from V and 3 bases from J, with 11 bases in between.

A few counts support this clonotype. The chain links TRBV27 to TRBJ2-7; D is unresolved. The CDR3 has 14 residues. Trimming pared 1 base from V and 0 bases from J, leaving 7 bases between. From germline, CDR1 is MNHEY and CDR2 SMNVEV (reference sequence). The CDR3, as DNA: TGTGCCAGCAGTTTATTGTCCTACTCCTACGAGCAGTACTTC. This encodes CASSLLSYSYEQYF.

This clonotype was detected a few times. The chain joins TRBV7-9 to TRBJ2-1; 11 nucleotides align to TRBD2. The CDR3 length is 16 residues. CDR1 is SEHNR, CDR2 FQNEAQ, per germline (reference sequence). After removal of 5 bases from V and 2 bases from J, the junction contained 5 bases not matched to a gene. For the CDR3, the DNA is TGTGCCAGCAGCCAATTTAGCGGGAGGGCCTACAATGAGCAGTTCTTC. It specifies CASSQFSGRAYNEQFF.